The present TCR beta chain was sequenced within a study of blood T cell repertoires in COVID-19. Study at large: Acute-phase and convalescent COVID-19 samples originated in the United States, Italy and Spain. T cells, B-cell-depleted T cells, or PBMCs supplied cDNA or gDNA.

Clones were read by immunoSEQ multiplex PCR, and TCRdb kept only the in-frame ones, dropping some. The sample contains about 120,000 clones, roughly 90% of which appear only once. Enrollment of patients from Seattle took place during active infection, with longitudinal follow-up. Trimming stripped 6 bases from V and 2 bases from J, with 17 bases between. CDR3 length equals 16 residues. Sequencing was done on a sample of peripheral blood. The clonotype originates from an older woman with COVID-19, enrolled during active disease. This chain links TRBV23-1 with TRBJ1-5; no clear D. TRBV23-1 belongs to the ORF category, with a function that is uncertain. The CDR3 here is CASRIGRGNGNQPQHF. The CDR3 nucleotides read TGCGCCAGCAGAATAGGTCGGGGTAATGGCAATCAGCCCCAGCATTTT.